These 23 T cell receptor beta chains came from one sample sequenced in a study of T-cell memory formation after mild COVID-19. TCRdb processed the 5' RACE reads anew with MiXCR; each CDR3 protein has one entry. The data hold 300,000 to 400,000 distinct CDR3 sequences, with about 13% observed a single time. Specimen: PBMCs or a T cell subset sorted from them (not recorded which). These TCRs come from a man in his late teens or twenties who had mild COVID-19 (a few samples of this study predate the infection). Cell type and time point are not known.

This clonotype occurred a few times. The chain couples TRBV7-2 to TRBJ2-2; D call uncertain. The CDR3 loop spans 14 amino acids. V dropped 3 bases and J dropped 6 bases, with 11 bases sitting between them. Germline CDR1 reads SGHTA; CDR2 reads FQGNSA. The CDR3 bases are TGTGCCAGCAGCTTTAGAGTGGCCTCCGGGGAGCTGTTTTTT. This sequence encodes CASSFRVASGELFF.

This rearrangement joins TRBV7-2 to TRBJ1-5; D gene ambiguous. V shed 4 bases and J shed 3 bases, with 13 bases lying between them. The CDR3 contains 15 residues. Germline V gene lookup returns CDR1 SGHTA and CDR2 FQGNSA. CDR3 sequence (DNA): TGTGCCAGCAGCTATCAAGCGGGGTCCAATCAGCCCCAGCATTTT. It specifies CASSYQAGSNQPQHF. The full variable domain, with the rest looked up from reference TRBV7-2 and TRBJ1-5, is GAGVSQSPSNKVTEKGKDVELRCDPISGHTALYWYRQSLGQGLEFLIYFQGNSAPDKSGLPSDRFSAERTGGSVSTLTIQRTQQEDSAVYLCASSYQAGSNQPQHFGDGTRLSIL.

This chain links TRBV6-6 with TRBJ1-3; D remains ambiguous. CDR1 is MNHNY and CDR2 is SVGAGI in the germline V gene (reference sequence). CDR3 size: 14 residues. The V gene lost 4 bases and the J gene lost 6 bases, with 13 bases spanning the gap. This CDR3 is CASSSGEAANTIYF. CDR3 bases: TGTGCCAGCAGTTCCGGGGAGGCGGCAAACACCATATATTTT.

The table lists this clonotype with a few counts. The chain has TRBV4-1 and TRBJ1-2; D is unclear. The CDR3 sequence is 16 residues long. V was clipped by 1 base and J by 4 bases, with 16 bases between them. In germline, CDR1 is MGHRA, CDR2 YSYEKL. The CDR3 region is CASSQAESARSYGYTF. CDR3 DNA sequence: TGCGCCAGCAGCCAAGCAGAGTCAGCCCGGAGCTATGGCTACACCTTC.

This clonotype was detected only a few times. The chain combines TRBV9 with TRBJ2-3, with D perhaps given as TRBD1 or TRBD2 (5 bases each). The length of the CDR3 is 15 residues. Germline CDR1 is SGDLS and CDR2 is YYNGEE. V was cut by 4 bases and J by 2 bases, with 14 bases left in between. The CDR3 DNA is TGTGCCAGCAGCCCCCGAGAGGGGACCACAGATACGCAGTATTTT. It yields the protein CASSPREGTTDTQYF.

V and J are TRBV7-6 and TRBJ1-1; D is unresolved. The CDR3 is 12 amino acids. Trimming removed 1 base at V and 7 bases at J, with 7 bases between. CDR1 is SGHVS, CDR2 FNYEAQ, per germline. The CDR3 region is CASSLVASEAFF. The CDR3 DNA sequence: TGTGCCAGCAGCTTAGTCGCCAGTGAAGCTTTCTTT.

This clonotype was observed a handful of times. J is TRBJ1-1 and V is TRBV10-2; possible D gene TRBD1, 6 bases. V was trimmed by 7 bases and J by 0 bases, leaving 12 bases between them. This CDR3 contains 14 residues. CDR1 is WSHSY and CDR2 is SAAADI in the germline V gene. CDR3 bases: TGCGCCAGCAACCGATACAGGGTGAACACTGAAGCTTTCTTT. It codes for CASNRYRVNTEAFF.

This clonotype was observed a handful of times. The CDR3 loop reads CASTSVETQYF. CDR3 DNA sequence: TGTGCCAGCACCTCGGTTGAGACCCAGTACTTC. The V call is TRBV7-9, the J call TRBJ2-5; D call uncertain. V was shortened by 7 bases and J by 5 bases, with 8 bases between the two germline ends. Germline V gene lookup returns CDR1 SEHNR and CDR2 FQNEAQ (reference sequence). The CDR3 length is 11 residues.

The J gene is TRBJ2-2, the V gene TRBV5-1, with D perhaps TRBD2 (5 bases). Between the trimmed V and J ends, which lost 4 bases and 6 bases, there was a span of 13 bases. Germline V gene lookup returns CDR1 SGHRS and CDR2 YFSETQ. CDR3 length: 14 amino acids. The CDR3 loop reads CASSPDGIAGELFF. CDR3 coding DNA: TGCGCCAGCAGCCCGGACGGGATAGCCGGGGAGCTGTTTTTT.

This clonotype occurred a few times. This chain uses TRBV20-1 with TRBJ1-5; 10 bases fit TRBD1. J was trimmed by 6 bases and V by 6 bases; bases with no gene match: 14. The germline CDR1 and CDR2 sequences are DFQATT and SNEGSKA (reference sequence). This CDR3 has 16 residues. CDR3 region: CSAPRGDRGFGQPQHF. The CDR3 DNA is TGCAGTGCGCCAAGGGGGGACAGGGGTTTCGGTCAGCCCCAGCATTTT.

This clonotype showed up many times. The chain employs TRBV5-5 and TRBJ1-5; no clear D. The CDR3 is made up of 16 amino acids. Germline V gene lookup returns CDR1 SGHKS and CDR2 YYEKEE (reference sequence). V was clipped by 4 bases and J by 0 bases, with 14 bases between them. The CDR3 loop reads CASSLEDQVSNQPQHF. The CDR3 region has the DNA TGTGCCAGCAGCCTTGAGGATCAGGTTAGCAATCAGCCCCAGCATTTT. Supplemented by reference TRBV5-5 and TRBJ1-5, the full variable domain reads DAGVTQSPTHLIKTRGQQVTLRCSPISGHKSVSWYQQVLGQGPQFIFQYYEKEERGRGNFPDRFSARQFPNYSSELNVNALLLGDSALYLCASSLEDQVSNQPQHFGDGTRLSIL.

The chain is built from TRBV7-6 and TRBJ2-5, with 9 bases lining up with TRBD2. CDR3 length: 16 amino acids. The trim removed 4 bases at V and 5 bases at J, leaving 11 bases unmatched. Germline CDR1 and CDR2: SGHVS and FNYEAQ. The CDR3 DNA is TGTGCCAGCAGCTCGCTTAGCGGGGGCCCCGGGGAGACCCAGTACTTC. Its translation: CASSSLSGGPGETQYF. Combining the CDR3 with reference TRBV7-6 and TRBJ2-5 gives the whole variable domain GAGVSQSPRYKVTKRGQDVALRCDPISGHVSLYWYRQALGQGPEFLTYFNYEAQQDKSGLPNDRFSAERPEGSISTLTIQRTEQRDSAMYRCASSSLSGGPGETQYFGPGTRLLVL.

Notes on this clonotype: Just one base apart from a much larger clone, this may be a read error. The chain combines TRBV2 with TRBJ2-1, with 9 nucleotides matching TRBD2. V shed 6 bases and J 6 bases; nucleotides not matched to a gene: 0. The CDR3 totals 12 residues. Germline CDR1 SNHLY, CDR2 FYNNEI. The CDR3 region has the DNA TGTGCCAGCAGGCGGGGGGGCAATGAGCAGTTCTTC. Translating gives CASRRGGNEQFF. The entire variable domain, with the rest obtained from reference TRBV2 and TRBJ2-1, is as follows: EPEVTQTPSHQVTQMGQEVILRCVPISNHLYFYWYRQILGQKVEFLVSFYNNEISEKSEIFDDQFSVERPDGSNFTLKIRSTKLEDSAMYFCASRRGGNEQFFGPGTRLTVL.

This clonotype came up a few times. This sequence joins TRBV5-1 and TRBJ1-2; D gene unclear. Trimming stripped 0 bases from V and 4 bases from J, with 10 bases between. Germline-derived CDR1 and CDR2 are SGHRS and YFSETQ. The CDR3 length is 14 residues. Here the CDR3 DNA reads TGCGCCAGCAGCTTGGCGGATGTTGCCTATGGCTACACCTTC. Encoded protein: CASSLADVAYGYTF.

The chain combines TRBV3-1 with TRBJ1-1; D not certain. Per the germline V gene, CDR1 is LGHDT and CDR2 is YNNKEL (reference sequence). The CDR3 contains 11 residues. Trimming stripped 1 base from V and 4 bases from J, with 1 base between. The CDR3 region is CASSQVTEAFF. The DNA for the CDR3 is TGTGCCAGCAGCCAAGTCACTGAAGCTTTCTTT.

This rearrangement joins TRBV7-8 to TRBJ2-5; no firm D call. The V gene's germline CDR1 is SGHVS and CDR2 FQNEAQ. The V and J ends lost 10 bases and 0 bases respectively, with 12 bases between them. CDR3 length: 13 residues. The CDR3 DNA reads TGTGCCACCTTCCTGGCCCACCAAGAGACCCAGTACTTC. Amino acids: CATFLAHQETQYF.

This clonotype was counted between two and nine times. The chain combines TRBV5-1 with TRBJ2-1, with D possibly matching TRBD2 (7 bases). This CDR3 region has 15 residues. Between the trimmed V and J ends, which lost 4 bases and 7 bases, there was a span of 18 bases. CDR1 is SGHRS and CDR2 is YFSETQ in the germline V gene. The chain's CDR3 is CASSPQGGASNEQFF. CDR3 sequence (DNA): TGCGCCAGCAGCCCCCAAGGGGGGGCCTCAAATGAGCAGTTCTTC. The full variable domain, completed using reference TRBV5-1 and TRBJ2-1, is KAGVTQTPRYLIKTRGQQVTLSCSPISGHRSVSWYQQTPGQGLQFLFEYFSETQRNKGNFPGRFSGRQFSNSRSEMNVSTLELGDSALYLCASSPQGGASNEQFFGPGTRLTVL.

This clonotype was observed a few times. This rearrangement joins TRBV18 to TRBJ2-1; TRBD2 matches at 7 bases. CDR3 length: 16 residues. Germline loops: CDR1 KGHSH, CDR2 LQKENI. The V and J ends lost 4 bases and 2 bases, in that order; junction bases with no gene match: 8. The CDR3 nucleotides read TGTGCCAGCTCACTGTCTCTAGCGGTTACCTACAATGAGCAGTTCTTC. This gives the protein CASSLSLAVTYNEQFF.

With respect to this clonotype: A much larger clonotype is one base distant, so this may be a read error. DNA of the CDR3: TGTGCCAACAGTTTCTCCCAGGGGAACACTGAAGCTTTCTTT. Translated: CANSFSQGNTEAFF. The chain couples TRBV12-3 or TRBV12-4 to TRBJ1-1; D is possibly TRBD1 (5 bases). The CDR3 contains 14 residues.

This clonotype has just a few counts. This chain connects TRBV5-8 to TRBJ2-2, with D unresolved. Trimming shortened V by 4 bases and J by 7 bases, and 8 bases separated the two germline ends. CDR1 and CDR2 from the germline V gene are SGHTS and YDEGEE. The CDR3 is 12 amino acids. The CDR3 DNA reads as TGTGCCAGCAGCCGACGCGGCGGGGAGCTGTTTTTT. Protein sequence: CASSRRGGELFF.

This clonotype showed up just a few times. V gene TRBV9 combines with J gene TRBJ2-2; D is uncertain. The CDR3 spans 18 residues. Germline V gives CDR1 SGDLS, CDR2 YYNGEE. Trimming cost V 4 bases and J 0 bases, with 19 bases left between them. The CDR3 region has the DNA TGTGCCAGCAGCCCGAGACCTCATTCCTCGGCGAACACCGGGGAGCTGTTTTTT. Amino acids: CASSPRPHSSANTGELFF.

This clonotype was picked up a small number of times. The chain recombines TRBV7-2 with TRBJ1-5; D unclear. This CDR3 has 15 residues. V gave up 0 bases and J gave up 5 bases, with 11 bases separating them. Germline V lookup: CDR1 SGHTA, CDR2 FQGNSA. As DNA, the CDR3 is TGTGCCAGCAGCTTAGCGCTCGGGCGAGATCAGCCCCAGCATTTT. Protein: CASSLALGRDQPQHF.

This clonotype was counted at least ten times. The J gene is TRBJ2-5, the V gene TRBV7-2; 10 bases line up with TRBD2. After removal of 5 bases from V and 6 bases from J, the junction contained 12 bases not matched to a gene. The germline V gene encodes CDR1 SGHTA and CDR2 FQGNSA. The CDR3 consists of 16 residues. CDR3 protein: CASSPPDSGGTKTQYF. CDR3 coding DNA: TGTGCCAGCAGCCCCCCTGATAGCGGGGGGACGAAGACCCAGTACTTC.